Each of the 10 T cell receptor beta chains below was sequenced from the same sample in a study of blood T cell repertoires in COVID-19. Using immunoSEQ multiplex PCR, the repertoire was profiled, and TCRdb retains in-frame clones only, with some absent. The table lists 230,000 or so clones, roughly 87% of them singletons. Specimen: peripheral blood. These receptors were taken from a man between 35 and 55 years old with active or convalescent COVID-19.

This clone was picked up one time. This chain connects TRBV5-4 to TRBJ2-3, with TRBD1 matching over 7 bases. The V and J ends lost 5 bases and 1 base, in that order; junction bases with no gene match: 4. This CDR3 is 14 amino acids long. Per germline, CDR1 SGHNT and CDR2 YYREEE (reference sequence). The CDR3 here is CASSKGGRTDTQYF. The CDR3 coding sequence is TGTGCCAGCAGTAAAGGGGGCCGCACAGATACGCAGTATTTT.

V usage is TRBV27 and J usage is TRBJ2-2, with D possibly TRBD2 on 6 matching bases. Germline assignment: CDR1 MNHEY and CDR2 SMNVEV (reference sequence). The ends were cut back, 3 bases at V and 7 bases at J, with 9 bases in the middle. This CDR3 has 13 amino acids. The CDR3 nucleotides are TGTGCCAGCAGTTTGTGGCGGGGCGGGGAGCTGTTTTTT. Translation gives CASSLWRGGELFF.

The CDR3 coding sequence is TGTGCCAGCAGCTTAGGTCGGGGGGCGCTTGGAAACATTCAGTACTTC. Translated: CASSLGRGALGNIQYF. This rearrangement joins TRBV11-2 to TRBJ2-4; D perhaps matches TRBD2 (7 bases). This CDR3 has 16 residues. Trimming took off 1 base at V and 6 bases at J, with 16 bases between the two ends. The germline gives CDR1 SGHAT, CDR2 FQNNGV.

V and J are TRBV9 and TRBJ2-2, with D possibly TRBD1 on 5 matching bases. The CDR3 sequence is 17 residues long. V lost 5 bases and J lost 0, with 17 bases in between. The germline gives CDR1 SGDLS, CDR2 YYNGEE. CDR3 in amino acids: CASSYLGWGANTGELFF. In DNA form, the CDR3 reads TGTGCCAGCAGTTATCTAGGCTGGGGCGCGAACACCGGGGAGCTGTTTTTT.

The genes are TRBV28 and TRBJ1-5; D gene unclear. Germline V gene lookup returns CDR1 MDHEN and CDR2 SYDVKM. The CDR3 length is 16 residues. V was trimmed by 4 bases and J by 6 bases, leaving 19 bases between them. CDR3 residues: CASSSERILISQPQHF. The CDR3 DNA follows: TGTGCCAGCAGTTCGGAGAGGATCCTAATAAGTCAGCCCCAGCATTTT.

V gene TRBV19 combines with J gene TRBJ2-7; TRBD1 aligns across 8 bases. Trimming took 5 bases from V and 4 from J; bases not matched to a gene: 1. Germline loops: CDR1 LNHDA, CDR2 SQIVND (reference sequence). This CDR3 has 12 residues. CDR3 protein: CASSQGAYEQYF. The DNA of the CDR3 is TGTGCCAGTAGTCAGGGGGCGTACGAGCAGTACTTC.

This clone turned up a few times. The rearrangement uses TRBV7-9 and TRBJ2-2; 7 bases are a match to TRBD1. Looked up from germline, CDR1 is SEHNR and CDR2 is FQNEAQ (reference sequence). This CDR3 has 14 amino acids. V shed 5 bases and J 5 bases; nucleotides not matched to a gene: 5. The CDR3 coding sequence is TGTGCCAGCAGCCGGGGACAGCGGACCGGGGAGCTGTTTTTT. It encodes CASSRGQRTGELFF.

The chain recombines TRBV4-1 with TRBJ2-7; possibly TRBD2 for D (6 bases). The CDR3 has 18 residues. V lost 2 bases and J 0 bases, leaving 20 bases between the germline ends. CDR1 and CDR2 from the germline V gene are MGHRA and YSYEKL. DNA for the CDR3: TGCGCCAGCAGCCAACTATTTCCTAGCGTTTCATTCTCCTACGAGCAGTACTTC. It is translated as CASSQLFPSVSFSYEQYF.

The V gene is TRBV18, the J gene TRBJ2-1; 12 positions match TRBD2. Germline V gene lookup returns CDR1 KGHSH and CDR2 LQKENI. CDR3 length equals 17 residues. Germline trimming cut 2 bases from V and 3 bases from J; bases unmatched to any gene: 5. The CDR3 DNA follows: TGTGCCAGCTCACCAGCGACTAGCGGGGGTTACTACAATGAGCAGTTCTTC. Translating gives CASSPATSGGYYNEQFF.

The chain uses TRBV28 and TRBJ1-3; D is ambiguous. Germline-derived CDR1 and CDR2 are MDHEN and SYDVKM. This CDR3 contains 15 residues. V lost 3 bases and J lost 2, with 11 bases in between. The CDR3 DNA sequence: TGTGCCAGCAGTTTTTTTCGGGGAACTGGAAACACCATATATTTT. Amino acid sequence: CASSFFRGTGNTIYF.